The 11 T cell receptor beta chains in this list originate from one sample, sequenced in a study of T cells in tuberculosis. After thawing and overnight rest, PBMC were stained with GMM-loaded CD1B tetramer, viability dye and anti-CD3 for sorting. The lipid loaded on the CD1B tetramers was C32 glucose monomycolate from Rhodococcus equi. Here immunoSEQ multiplex PCR was the method, and the copy in TCRdb shows in-frame clones only, minus some. Altogether 61,000 or so clones are present, 81% being singletons, with the ten largest covering roughly 12%. Sequenced input: CD1b-GMM tetramer-negative cells sorted from PBMCs. These receptors were obtained from an adult woman with latent tuberculosis.

This clone was seen a few times. The chain recombines TRBV11-2 with TRBJ2-7, with D possibly being TRBD2 (6 bases). V was shortened by 3 bases and J by 6 bases, with 18 bases between the two germline ends. The CDR3 totals 15 residues. CDR1 and CDR2 (germline): SGHAT, FQNNGV. This CDR3 reads CASSLGRTGSGEQYF. As DNA, the CDR3 is TGTGCCAGCAGCTTGGGGAGGACTGGATCAGGCGAGCAGTACTTC.

A few counts support this clone. This sequence joins TRBV29-1 and TRBJ1-1, with 9 bases lining up with TRBD1. The CDR3 is 13 amino acids. Looked up from germline, CDR1 is SQVTM and CDR2 is ANQGSEA. The trim removed 5 bases at V and 3 bases at J, leaving 4 bases unmatched. CDR3 region: CSVSQGADTEAFF. CDR3 sequence (DNA): TGCAGCGTTTCACAGGGGGCAGACACTGAAGCTTTCTTT. Together with reference TRBV29-1 and TRBJ1-1, the CDR3 gives the full variable domain: SAVISQKPSRDICQRGTSLTIQCQVDSQVTMMFWYRQQPGQSLTLIATANQGSEATYESGFVIDKFPISRPNLTFSTLTVSNMSPEDSSIYLCSVSQGADTEAFFGQGTRLTVV.

The J gene is TRBJ2-1, the V gene TRBV15; a possible D gene is TRBD2 (5 bases). The CDR3 spans 13 residues. The V gene lost 5 bases and the J gene lost 12 bases, with 17 bases spanning the gap. The germline V gene has CDR1 LNHNV and CDR2 YYDKDF (reference sequence). CDR3 loop: CATSDRRGEGQFF. The CDR3, as DNA: TGTGCCACCAGCGATCGACGAGGCGAGGGGCAGTTCTTC.

V usage is TRBV28 and J usage is TRBJ2-1; D not resolved. CDR3 length equals 12 residues. The ends were cut back, 3 bases at V and 5 bases at J, with 5 bases in the middle. Germline V CDR1 and CDR2: MDHEN, SYDVKM. DNA for the CDR3: TGTGCCAGCAGTTTTCCAAACAATGAGCAGTTCTTC. It specifies CASSFPNNEQFF.

The J gene is TRBJ1-2, the V gene TRBV5-6; 7 bases align to TRBD1. Germline CDR1 SGHDT, CDR2 YYEEEE. The CDR3 covers 14 residues. Trimming cost V 6 bases and J 3 bases; bases outside gene matches: 8. In DNA, the CDR3 is TGTGCCAGCACCCAGGACAGGAAGGACTATGGCTACACCTTC. It codes for CASTQDRKDYGYTF.

V gene TRBV28 combines with J gene TRBJ1-1; D unclear. The ends were cut back, 4 bases at V and 2 bases at J, with 5 bases in the middle. Germline values: CDR1 MDHEN, CDR2 SYDVKM. The length of the CDR3 is 12 residues. CDR3 sequence (DNA): TGTGCCAGCAGTTCCATTAACACTGAAGCTTTCTTT. Protein product: CASSSINTEAFF.

This chain connects TRBV27 to TRBJ1-5; unclear D gene. Trimming cost V 8 bases and J 2 bases, with 7 bases left between them. The CDR3 is made up of 12 amino acids. CDR1 is MNHEY, CDR2 SMNVEV, per germline (reference sequence). CDR3 sequence (DNA): TGTGCCAGCCTAACGGGCAATCAGCCCCAGCATTTT. Protein product: CASLTGNQPQHF.

The chain has TRBV9 and TRBJ1-1; 8 bases fit TRBD1. CDR1 is SGDLS and CDR2 is YYNGEE in the germline V gene. V was clipped by 4 bases and J by 1 base; unmatched bases: 9. This CDR3 region has 16 residues. Written as DNA, the CDR3 is TGTGCCAGCAGCCCAGGAATACAGGGGGAGAACACTGAAGCTTTCTTT. Translation gives CASSPGIQGENTEAFF.

This chain uses TRBV15 with TRBJ2-1, with TRBD2 matching 10 bases. The germline V gene encodes CDR1 LNHNV and CDR2 YYDKDF (reference sequence). Trimming at V came to 3 bases and at J to 3 bases, leaving 2 bases not matched to a gene. The length of the CDR3 is 15 residues. Here the CDR3 reads CATSRSGRVYNEQFF. CDR3 sequence (DNA): TGTGCCACCAGCAGGAGCGGGAGGGTCTACAATGAGCAGTTCTTC.

This clone was detected once. The V gene is TRBV7-3, the J gene TRBJ2-2; D might be TRBD2 (5 bases). Germline CDR1 is SGHTA and CDR2 is FQGTGA. Trimming shortened V by 5 bases and J by 1 base, and 11 bases separated the two germline ends. This CDR3 spans 15 amino acids. As DNA, the CDR3 is TGTGCCAGCAGCCCTCGACTAATGAACACCGGGGAGCTGTTTTTT. It is translated as CASSPRLMNTGELFF. The entire variable domain, with the rest obtained from reference TRBV7-3 and TRBJ2-2, is as follows: GAGVSQTPSNKVTEKGKYVELRCDPISGHTALYWYRQSLGQGPEFLIYFQGTGAADDSGLPNDRFFAVRPEGSVSTLKIQRTERGDSAVYLCASSPRLMNTGELFFGEGSRLTVL.

Only one count was recorded for this clone. The chain couples TRBV15 to TRBJ2-5, with D perhaps TRBD2 (6 bases). Germline lookup yields CDR1 LNHNV and CDR2 YYDKDF (reference sequence). Trimming shortened V by 3 bases and J by 4 bases, and 12 bases separated the two germline ends. This CDR3 is built from 14 residues. CDR3 DNA: TGTGCCACCAGCAGTGGGGGGAGTCGAGAGACCCAGTACTTC. Translation: CATSSGGSRETQYF.